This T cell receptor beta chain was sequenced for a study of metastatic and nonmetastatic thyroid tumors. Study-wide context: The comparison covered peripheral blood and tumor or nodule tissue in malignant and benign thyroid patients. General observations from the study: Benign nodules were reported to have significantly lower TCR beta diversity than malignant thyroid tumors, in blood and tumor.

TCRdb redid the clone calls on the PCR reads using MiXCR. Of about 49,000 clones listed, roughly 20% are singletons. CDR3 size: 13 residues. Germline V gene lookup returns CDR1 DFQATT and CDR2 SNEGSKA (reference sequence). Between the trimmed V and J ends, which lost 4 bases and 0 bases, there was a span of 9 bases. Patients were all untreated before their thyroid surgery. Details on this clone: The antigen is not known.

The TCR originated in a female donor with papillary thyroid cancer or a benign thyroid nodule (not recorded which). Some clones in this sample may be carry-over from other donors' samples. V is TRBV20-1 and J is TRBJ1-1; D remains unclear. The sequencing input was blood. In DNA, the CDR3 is TGCAGTGCTACACCGAGGATGAACACTGAAGCTTTCTTT. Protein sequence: CSATPRMNTEAFF.